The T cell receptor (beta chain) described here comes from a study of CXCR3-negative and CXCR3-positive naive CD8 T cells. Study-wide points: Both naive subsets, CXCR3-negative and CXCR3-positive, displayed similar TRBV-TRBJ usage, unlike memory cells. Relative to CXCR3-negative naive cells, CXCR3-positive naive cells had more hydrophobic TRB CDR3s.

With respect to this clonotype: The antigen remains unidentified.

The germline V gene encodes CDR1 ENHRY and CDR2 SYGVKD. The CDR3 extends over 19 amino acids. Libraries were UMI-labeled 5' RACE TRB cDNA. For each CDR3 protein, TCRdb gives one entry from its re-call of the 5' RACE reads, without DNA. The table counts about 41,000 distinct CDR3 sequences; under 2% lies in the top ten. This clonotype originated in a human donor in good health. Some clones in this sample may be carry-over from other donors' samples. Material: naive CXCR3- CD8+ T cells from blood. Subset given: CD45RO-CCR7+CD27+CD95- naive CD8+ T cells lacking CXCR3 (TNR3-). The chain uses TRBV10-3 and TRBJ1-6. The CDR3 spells CAISGVAERISSYNSPLHF.